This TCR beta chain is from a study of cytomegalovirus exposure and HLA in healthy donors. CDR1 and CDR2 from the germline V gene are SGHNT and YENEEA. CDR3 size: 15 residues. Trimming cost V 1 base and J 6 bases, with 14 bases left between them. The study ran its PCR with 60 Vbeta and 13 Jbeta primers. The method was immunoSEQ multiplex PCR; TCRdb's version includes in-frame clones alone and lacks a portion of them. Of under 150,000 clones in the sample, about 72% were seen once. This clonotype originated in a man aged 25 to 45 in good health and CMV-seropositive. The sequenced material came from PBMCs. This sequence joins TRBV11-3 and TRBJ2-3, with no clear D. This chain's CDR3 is CASSLGSGSADTQYF. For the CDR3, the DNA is TGTGCCAGCAGCTTAGGCTCCGGGTCAGCGGATACGCAGTATTTT.